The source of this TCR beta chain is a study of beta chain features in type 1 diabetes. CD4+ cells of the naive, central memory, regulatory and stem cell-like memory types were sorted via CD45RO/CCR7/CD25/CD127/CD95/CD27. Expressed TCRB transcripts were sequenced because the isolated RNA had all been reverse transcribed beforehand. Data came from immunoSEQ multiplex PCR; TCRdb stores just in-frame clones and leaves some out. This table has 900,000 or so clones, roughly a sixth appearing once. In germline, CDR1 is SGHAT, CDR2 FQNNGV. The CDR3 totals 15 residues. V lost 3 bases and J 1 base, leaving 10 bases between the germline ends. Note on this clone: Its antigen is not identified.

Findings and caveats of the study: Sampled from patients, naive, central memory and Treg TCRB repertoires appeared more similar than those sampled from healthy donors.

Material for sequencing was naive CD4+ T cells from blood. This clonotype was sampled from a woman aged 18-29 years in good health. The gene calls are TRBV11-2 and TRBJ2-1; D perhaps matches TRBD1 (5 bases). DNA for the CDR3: TGTGCCAGCAGCTTTAGGGGTTTTTCCTACAATGAGCAGTTCTTC. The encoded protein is CASSFRGFSYNEQFF.